Each of the 24 T cell receptor beta chains below was sequenced from the same sample in a study of cytomegalovirus exposure and HLA in healthy donors. Only in-frame clones appear in the TCRdb table, and some are missing; sequencing was by immunoSEQ multiplex PCR. The sample contains fewer than 350,000 clones, 70% to 90% of which appear only once. Specimen: PBMCs. These TCRs come from a woman under 30 in good health and CMV-seronegative.

This chain joins TRBV4-3 and TRBJ2-3; D gene ambiguous. The CDR3 runs to 15 residues. Germline CDR1 LGHNA, CDR2 YSLEER. V was cut by 4 bases and J by 1 base, with 12 bases left in between. The CDR3 DNA follows: TGCGCCAGCAGCCGAGGAGTCGCGGGCACAGATACGCAGTATTTT. It translates to CASSRGVAGTDTQYF.

This sequence joins TRBV10-2 and TRBJ2-1, with a possible D match to TRBD2 (6 bases). The CDR3 extends over 10 amino acids. V was trimmed by 8 bases and J by 7 bases, leaving 6 bases between them. Germline CDR1 is WSHSY and CDR2 is SAAADI. The CDR3 reads CASRGNEQFF. The CDR3 nucleotides read TGCGCCAGCCGGGGGAATGAGCAGTTCTTC.

The genes are TRBV2 and TRBJ2-3; the match to TRBD2 covers 14 bases. The germline CDR1 and CDR2 sequences are SNHLY and FYNNEI. CDR3 length equals 17 residues. J lost 11 bases, V lost 0 bases, and 10 bases had no gene match. The CDR3 here is CASSEAELTSGGVGQYF. For the CDR3, the DNA is TGTGCCAGCAGTGAAGCGGAGCTGACTAGCGGGGGGGTAGGGCAGTATTTT.

This clone was seen only once. The rearrangement links TRBV4-1 to TRBJ2-3, with TRBD2 identical over 11 bases. The CDR3 consists of 15 residues. The trim removed 5 bases at V and 1 base at J, leaving 2 bases unmatched. Germline loops: CDR1 MGHRA, CDR2 YSYEKL. CDR3 in amino acids: CASSTLAGGTDTQYF. CDR3 nucleotides: TGCGCCAGCAGCACACTAGCGGGAGGCACAGATACGCAGTATTTT.

The chain recombines TRBV7-2 with TRBJ2-1, with 7 bases lining up with TRBD2. CDR1 is SGHTA, CDR2 FQGNSA, per germline. J lost 4 bases, V lost 0 bases, and 6 bases had no gene match. This CDR3 is built from 16 residues. In DNA, the CDR3 is TGTGCCAGCAGCTTAGCCAGTACGGGACTATACAATGAGCAGTTCTTC. Protein product: CASSLASTGLYNEQFF.

J is TRBJ2-1 and V is TRBV7-3, with TRBD2 matching 8 bases. J was trimmed by 2 bases and V by 3 bases; bases with no gene match: 6. In germline, CDR1 is SGHTA, CDR2 FQGTGA. The CDR3 runs to 16 residues. CDR3 protein: CASSFTGRAPYNEQFF. For the CDR3, the DNA is TGTGCCAGCAGCTTCACCGGGAGGGCGCCCTACAATGAGCAGTTCTTC.

The chain carries TRBV5-1 and TRBJ2-2; TRBD1 aligns across 7 bases. V shed 7 bases and J 3 bases; nucleotides not matched to a gene: 9. Germline V lookup: CDR1 SGHRS, CDR2 YFSETQ. This CDR3 spans 15 amino acids. The CDR3 here is CASVPGQPHTGELFF. In DNA form, the CDR3 reads TGCGCCAGCGTACCGGGACAGCCGCACACCGGGGAGCTGTTTTTT.

This clone appeared a single time. The CDR3 reads CASSQDLGLATDTQYF. The CDR3 nucleotides are TGCGCCAGCAGCCAAGATCTGGGACTAGCGACAGATACGCAGTATTTT. The V and J genes are TRBV4-3 and TRBJ2-3, with 10 bases matching TRBD2. This CDR3 comprises 16 residues. Trimming at V came to 0 bases and at J to 3 bases, leaving 3 bases not matched to a gene. Germline CDR1 is LGHNA and CDR2 is YSLEER.

This clone came up a few times. This chain joins TRBV6-1 and TRBJ1-6, with TRBD1 as a possible D gene (6 bases). Germline values: CDR1 MNHNS, CDR2 SASEGT. This CDR3 contains 13 residues. Trimming cost V 6 bases and J 5 bases, with 8 bases left between them. The CDR3 here is CASRTGNNSPLHF. As DNA, the CDR3 is TGTGCCAGCAGGACAGGAAATAATTCACCCCTCCACTTT.

The V gene is TRBV4-1, the J gene TRBJ2-3; no reliable D call. Germline CDR1 reads MGHRA; CDR2 reads YSYEKL. V was cut by 2 bases and J by 0 bases, with 15 bases left in between. The CDR3 is 17 amino acids. The CDR3 protein is CASSQTSARASTDTQYF. The CDR3 region has the DNA TGCGCCAGCAGCCAAACGAGCGCCCGTGCTAGCACAGATACGCAGTATTTT.

The chain recombines TRBV19 with TRBJ1-5, with 7 bases lining up with TRBD1. Trimming took 5 bases from V and 5 from J; bases not matched to a gene: 12. CDR1 and CDR2 from the germline V gene are LNHDA and SQIVND (reference sequence). The CDR3 runs 16 residues. DNA of the CDR3: TGTGCCAGTAGTGTCTCTACCTCGACAGGGTATCAGCCCCAGCATTTT. It codes for CASSVSTSTGYQPQHF.

The chain couples TRBV5-6 to TRBJ2-1; D is unresolved. The germline gives CDR1 SGHDT, CDR2 YYEEEE. The CDR3 is made up of 15 amino acids. Trimming removed 0 bases at V and 2 bases at J, with 9 bases between. The CDR3 loop is CASSLARPPYNEQFF. CDR3 DNA sequence: TGTGCCAGCAGCTTGGCCAGGCCTCCCTACAATGAGCAGTTCTTC.

The rearrangement joins TRBV2 to TRBJ1-6; D is ambiguous. Trimming removed 7 bases at V and 7 bases at J, with 5 bases between. The germline gives CDR1 SNHLY, CDR2 FYNNEI. The length of the CDR3 is 11 residues. The CDR3 reads CASTLNSPLHF. CDR3 sequence (DNA): TGTGCCAGCACCCTGAATTCACCCCTCCACTTT.

The rearrangement joins TRBV6-1 to TRBJ1-2, with D possibly matching TRBD1 (5 bases). V was shortened by 5 bases and J by 5 bases, with 15 bases between the two germline ends. The germline gives CDR1 MNHNS, CDR2 SASEGT. This CDR3 spans 14 amino acids. The CDR3 loop reads CASSPGDLKYGYTF. The CDR3 DNA follows: TGTGCCAGCAGTCCCGGGGACTTGAAATATGGCTACACCTTC.

The CDR3 bases are TGTGCCAGCGGAGGACAGGGGTCCCCGAACACTGAAGCTTTCTTT. This codes for CASGGQGSPNTEAFF. J is TRBJ1-1 and V is TRBV2; 9 positions match TRBD1. Unmatched junction bases numbered 8, after V lost 8 bases and J lost 1 base. Germline V gene sequence: CDR1 SNHLY, CDR2 FYNNEI. The CDR3 runs to 15 residues.

The chain combines TRBV4-1 with TRBJ2-3; 8 bases match TRBD2. The junction had 5 bases not matched to a gene; V was cut back by 4 bases and J by 2 bases. CDR3 length: 15 amino acids. The V gene's germline CDR1 is MGHRA and CDR2 YSYEKL. CDR3 loop: CASSLGLVDTDTQYF. The DNA of the CDR3 is TGCGCCAGCAGCCTGGGACTAGTTGACACAGATACGCAGTATTTT.

The chain links TRBV18 to TRBJ2-1; 7 positions match TRBD2. V trimming: 6 bases; J trimming: 1 base; junction bases outside the gene matches: 9. The CDR3 is 16 amino acids. The germline V gene has CDR1 KGHSH and CDR2 LQKENI. For the CDR3, the DNA is TGTGCCAGCTCCCCCGCCAGCGGGATGTCCTACAATGAGCAGTTCTTC. This gives the protein CASSPASGMSYNEQFF.

The rearrangement joins TRBV7-9 to TRBJ1-4, with TRBD1 identical over 8 bases. In germline, CDR1 is SEHNR, CDR2 FQNEAQ (reference sequence). V lost 4 bases and J lost 1; bases outside the gene matches: 2. This CDR3 region has 15 residues. The CDR3 sequence is CASSSTGGTNEKLFF. DNA of the CDR3: TGTGCCAGCAGCTCCACAGGGGGAACTAATGAAAAACTGTTTTTT.

The CDR3 spells CASSPRTGNTEAFF. As DNA, the CDR3 is TGCGCCAGCAGCCCCCGGACAGGGAACACTGAAGCTTTCTTT. The V call is TRBV5-1, the J call TRBJ1-1; 7 nucleotides align to TRBD1. Trimming cost V 4 bases and J 1 base; bases outside gene matches: 4. CDR1 and CDR2 (germline): SGHRS, YFSETQ. The CDR3 is 14 amino acids.

The gene calls are TRBV4-1 and TRBJ2-2, with D possibly being TRBD2 (5 bases). The CDR3 spans 16 residues. Germline V lookup: CDR1 MGHRA, CDR2 YSYEKL. Trimming shortened V by 3 bases and J by 0 bases, and 11 bases separated the two germline ends. The CDR3 sequence: CASSQPGLPNTGELFF. CDR3 DNA: TGCGCCAGCAGCCAGCCAGGACTCCCGAACACCGGGGAGCTGTTTTTT.

The chain recombines TRBV11-1 with TRBJ1-2; no clear D gene. This CDR3 contains 13 residues. Trimming left V 5 bases short and J 8 bases short, with 15 bases between. CDR1 and CDR2 (germline): SGHAT, FQDESV (reference sequence). The DNA of the CDR3 is TGTGCCAGCAGCCGCCCTACCTCCTCCGGCTACACCTTC. It codes for CASSRPTSSGYTF.

This clone has just a few counts. This rearrangement joins TRBV19 to TRBJ2-7; weak D call: TRBD2 (5 bases). This CDR3 comprises 13 residues. Germline assignment: CDR1 LNHDA and CDR2 SQIVND (reference sequence). V dropped 5 bases and J dropped 4 bases, with 12 bases sitting between them. CDR3: CASSSGKGYEQYF. The CDR3 coding sequence is TGTGCCAGTAGTTCGGGAAAGGGATACGAGCAGTACTTC.

The chain uses TRBV7-9 and TRBJ2-7, with a tentative D call TRBD1 (6 bases). The CDR3 totals 17 residues. Between the trimmed V and J ends, which lost 5 bases and 1 base, there was a span of 21 bases. The V gene's germline CDR1 is SEHNR and CDR2 FQNEAQ (reference sequence). CDR3 amino acids: CASSRPPRQAGSYEQYF. The CDR3 bases are TGTGCCAGCAGCCGTCCCCCCCGACAGGCTGGATCCTACGAGCAGTACTTC. Full variable domain (missing parts from reference TRBV7-9 and TRBJ2-7): DTGVSQNPRHKITKRGQNVTFRCDPISEHNRLYWYRQTLGQGPEFLTYFQNEAQLEKSRLLSDRFSAERPKGSFSTLEIQRTEQGDSAMYLCASSRPPRQAGSYEQYFGPGTRLTVT.

The chain employs TRBV25-1 and TRBJ1-3, with D uncertain. The ends were cut back, 4 bases at V and 0 bases at J, with 7 bases in the middle. Per the germline V gene, CDR1 is MGHDK and CDR2 is SYGVNS. This CDR3 region has 14 residues. The CDR3 DNA reads TGTGCCAGCAGTGGGGCGGGCTCTGGAAACACCATATATTTT. Protein: CASSGAGSGNTIYF.